These 8 T cell receptor beta chains were all obtained from the same sample, sequenced in a study of cytomegalovirus exposure and HLA in healthy donors. The data were produced by immunoSEQ multiplex PCR, yet TCRdb's version contains in-frame clones alone and is incomplete. The data show some 110,000 clones, 88% seen once. The sample consisted of PBMCs. The receptors shown here come from a man between 18 and 29 years old in good health and CMV-seropositive.

This chain uses TRBV6-5 with TRBJ2-7; weak D call: TRBD2 (6 bases). Trimming pared 5 bases from V and 3 bases from J, leaving 14 bases between. The CDR3 has 14 residues. The germline V gene encodes CDR1 MNHEY and CDR2 SVGAGI. The CDR3 sequence: CASSRTQEGYEQYF. The CDR3 DNA is TGTGCCAGCAGTCGAACACAGGAGGGCTACGAGCAGTACTTC.

The V gene is TRBV10-3, the J gene TRBJ2-7, with 12 bases aligning to TRBD1. The CDR3 spans 15 residues. Germline assignment: CDR1 ENHRY and CDR2 SYGVKD. The trim removed 3 bases at V and 5 bases at J, leaving 5 bases unmatched. In DNA, the CDR3 is TGTGCCATCAGTGATAGGGGACAGGGGGCAGACGAGCAGTACTTC. This codes for CAISDRGQGADEQYF.

The genes are TRBV5-1 and TRBJ1-1; D uncertain. Trimming left V 1 base short and J 8 bases short, with 15 bases between. The CDR3 covers 14 residues. CDR1 and CDR2 (germline): SGHRS, YFSETQ. The CDR3 sequence: CASSLFDGVREAFF. The CDR3 DNA reads TGCGCCAGCAGCTTGTTCGACGGGGTCCGCGAAGCTTTCTTT. The entire variable domain, with the rest obtained from reference TRBV5-1 and TRBJ1-1, is as follows: KAGVTQTPRYLIKTRGQQVTLSCSPISGHRSVSWYQQTPGQGLQFLFEYFSETQRNKGNFPGRFSGRQFSNSRSEMNVSTLELGDSALYLCASSLFDGVREAFFGQGTRLTVV.

This clone was seen a single time. The V and J genes are TRBV27 and TRBJ2-1; TRBD1 is a possible D gene (5 bases). CDR3 length: 17 residues. Germline values: CDR1 MNHEY, CDR2 SMNVEV (reference sequence). With 0 bases removed from V and 1 base from J, the gap between germline ends came to 13 bases. This CDR3 is CASSLSQRGGSYNEQFF. CDR3 bases: TGTGCCAGCAGTTTATCGCAAAGGGGTGGGTCCTACAATGAGCAGTTCTTC.

This sequence joins TRBV14 and TRBJ1-1, with D uncertain. Germline CDR1 reads SGHDN; CDR2 reads FVKESK. This CDR3 has 12 amino acids. V was cut by 4 bases and J by 9 bases, with 12 bases left in between. The CDR3 nucleotides read TGTGCCAGCAGCCCGGGAGGGCGGAAAGCTTTCTTT. It codes for CASSPGGRKAFF.

V usage is TRBV6-5 and J usage is TRBJ2-7; D might be TRBD1 (6 bases). Trimming took 2 bases from V and 2 from J, leaving 10 bases between them. CDR3 length equals 14 residues. Germline V CDR1 and CDR2: MNHEY, SVGAGI. The CDR3 loop reads CASSYGGSTYEQYF. CDR3 sequence (DNA): TGTGCCAGCAGTTACGGGGGCTCGACCTACGAGCAGTACTTC.

The rearrangement links TRBV4-3 to TRBJ2-7, with 7 bases matching TRBD1. The CDR3 loop spans 16 amino acids. J was trimmed by 1 base and V by 6 bases; bases with no gene match: 12. From germline, CDR1 is LGHNA and CDR2 YSLEER. For the CDR3, the DNA is TGCGCCAGCAGTGCCACTCATGGGGACAGTTCCTACGAGCAGTACTTC. Protein product: CASSATHGDSSYEQYF.

The chain recombines TRBV5-5 with TRBJ1-5; D is unresolved. Germline loops: CDR1 SGHKS, CDR2 YYEKEE (reference sequence). Trimming stripped 2 bases from V and 7 bases from J, with 13 bases between. The CDR3 extends over 14 amino acids. CDR3 in amino acids: CASSLYNSGQPQHF. In DNA, the CDR3 is TGTGCCAGCAGCTTATATAATTCCGGGCAGCCCCAGCATTTT.